The 30 T cell receptor beta chains presented below share a single source sample, sequenced in a study of shared clonotypes between healthy human individuals. The assay was immunoSEQ multiplex PCR, and TCRdb's table has in-frame clones only and misses some. This sample has roughly 700,000 clones, with under 80% found just once. Sequencing used memory CD4+ T cells sorted from blood. Subset denoted: CD45RA-negative fraction. The receptor source for this set is a woman under 40 in good health.

The V gene is TRBV6-1, the J gene TRBJ2-1, with 10 bases aligning to TRBD2. J was trimmed by 6 bases and V by 7 bases; bases with no gene match: 9. Per the germline V gene, CDR1 is MNHNS and CDR2 is SASEGT. This CDR3 spans 15 amino acids. The CDR3 nucleotides are TGTGCCAGCACCGATGGACTAGCGGCCTTCAATGAGCAGTTCTTC. The encoded protein is CASTDGLAAFNEQFF.

The CDR3 region has the DNA TGTGCCAGCAGCTTAAATGGTGGCACCGGGGAGCTGTTTTTT. Translation: CASSLNGGTGELFF. The chain combines TRBV5-4 with TRBJ2-2; D ambiguous. V was cut by 2 bases and J by 4 bases, with 9 bases left in between. This CDR3 has 14 amino acids. CDR1 SGHNT and CDR2 YYREEE come from the germline V gene (reference sequence).

The chain carries TRBV11-1 and TRBJ2-5; perhaps TRBD2 as D (6 bases). Germline lookup yields CDR1 SGHAT and CDR2 FQDESV (reference sequence). Trimming stripped 3 bases from V and 5 bases from J, with 13 bases between. The CDR3 is made up of 14 amino acids. The CDR3 reads CASSFSGSRETQYF. For the CDR3, the DNA is TGTGCCAGCAGCTTTAGCGGAAGCAGGGAGACCCAGTACTTC.

The chain has TRBV5-4 and TRBJ1-1; D unresolved. The CDR3 spans 14 residues. Germline CDR1 is SGHNT and CDR2 is YYREEE (reference sequence). Trimming removed 9 bases at V and 1 base at J, with 16 bases between. This chain's CDR3 is CAMPGPGENTEAFF. CDR3 bases: TGTGCCATGCCCGGGCCAGGAGAGAACACTGAAGCTTTCTTT.

The rearrangement joins TRBV29-1 to TRBJ2-5; D gene uncertain. The CDR3 is made up of 11 amino acids. The V gene's germline CDR1 is SQVTM and CDR2 ANQGSEA. V was pared by 3 bases and J by 2 bases, with 4 bases between. The chain's CDR3 is CSVEEQETQYF. The CDR3, as DNA: TGCAGCGTTGAGGAGCAAGAGACCCAGTACTTC.

This clone was picked up a small number of times. This chain links TRBV27 with TRBJ2-2; 10 positions match TRBD2. This CDR3 comprises 17 residues. CDR1 and CDR2 (germline): MNHEY, SMNVEV (reference sequence). Losses at the gene ends were 3 bases for V and 2 bases for J; bases not matched to a gene: 6. DNA of the CDR3: TGTGCCAGCAGTTTTGCAGCGGGAGGGGTAAACACCGGGGAGCTGTTTTTT. Its translation: CASSFAAGGVNTGELFF.

The chain employs TRBV7-9 and TRBJ1-1; the match to TRBD1 covers 7 bases. The CDR3 length is 14 residues. Trimming removed 4 bases from V and 7 bases from J; junction bases left unmatched: 9. CDR1 and CDR2 (germline): SEHNR, FQNEAQ (reference sequence). CDR3 in DNA: TGTGCCAGCAGCTCCCAGACAGGGATCGATGAAGCTTTCTTT. Its protein product is CASSSQTGIDEAFF.

The V call is TRBV6-1, the J call TRBJ1-5, with D possibly being TRBD1 (5 bases). Germline CDR1 and CDR2: MNHNS and SASEGT. Trimming pared 4 bases from V and 0 bases from J, leaving 10 bases between. This CDR3 has 15 amino acids. CDR3 residues: CASSGTGYSNQPQHF. DNA of the CDR3: TGTGCCAGCAGTGGTACAGGTTATAGCAATCAGCCCCAGCATTTT.

This chain uses TRBV7-9 with TRBJ1-2, with D possibly matching TRBD1 (5 bases). The V end was cut by 5 bases, the J end by 7 bases, with 17 bases between. Germline V gives CDR1 SEHNR, CDR2 FQNEAQ (reference sequence). This CDR3 has 14 amino acids. CDR3: CASSAHEGLGGYTF. CDR3 DNA sequence: TGTGCCAGCAGCGCCCATGAGGGGCTGGGTGGCTACACCTTC.

Of note for this clone: Other DNA sequences in the sample encode the same CDR3. The chain employs TRBV5-1 and TRBJ2-3, with no clear D. Germline-derived CDR1 and CDR2 are SGHRS and YFSETQ. V was clipped by 2 bases and J by 0 bases, with 13 bases between them. The CDR3 is 16 amino acids. In DNA form, the CDR3 reads TGCGCCAGCAGCTTAGTTAACGGACCTAGCACAGATACGCAGTATTTT. Translating gives CASSLVNGPSTDTQYF. The full variable domain, completed using reference TRBV5-1 and TRBJ2-3, is KAGVTQTPRYLIKTRGQQVTLSCSPISGHRSVSWYQQTPGQGLQFLFEYFSETQRNKGNFPGRFSGRQFSNSRSEMNVSTLELGDSALYLCASSLVNGPSTDTQYFGPGTRLTVL.

This clone appeared a single time. CDR3 DNA sequence: TGTGCCAGCAGCTCCGGGACAGAGACCTACGAGCAGTACTTC. Translating it yields CASSSGTETYEQYF. The chain links TRBV13 to TRBJ2-7; TRBD1 matches at 7 bases. The V segment lost 4 bases and the J segment 2 bases; nucleotides outside the gene matches: 5. In germline, CDR1 is PRHDT, CDR2 FYEKMQ (reference sequence). The CDR3 is 14 residues long. Together with reference TRBV13 and TRBJ2-7, the CDR3 gives the full variable domain: AAGVIQSPRHLIKEKRETATLKCYPIPRHDTVYWYQQGPGQDPQFLISFYEKMQSDKGSIPDRFSAQQFSDYHSELNMSSLELGDSALYFCASSSGTETYEQYFGPGTRLTVT.

This chain uses TRBV18 with TRBJ2-1, with 9 bases that match TRBD2. In germline, CDR1 is KGHSH, CDR2 LQKENI. The CDR3 consists of 14 residues. J lost 6 bases, V lost 4 bases, and 4 bases had no gene match. The CDR3 is CASSLAGGSNEQFF. The CDR3 DNA is TGTGCCAGCTCACTGGCGGGAGGGTCCAATGAGCAGTTCTTC.

This chain links TRBV28 with TRBJ2-4; D is possibly TRBD1 (5 bases). Germline CDR1 MDHEN, CDR2 SYDVKM. The CDR3 runs 15 residues. V shed 6 bases and J shed 0 bases, with 12 bases lying between them. CDR3 loop: CASSDRTLAKNIQYF. The CDR3 nucleotides read TGTGCCAGCAGCGATAGGACATTAGCCAAAAACATTCAGTACTTC.

J is TRBJ2-3 and V is TRBV2; D unclear. CDR3 length: 14 amino acids. Trimming left V 2 bases short and J 2 bases short, with 8 bases between. Germline CDR1 reads SNHLY; CDR2 reads FYNNEI. In DNA form, the CDR3 reads TGTGCCAGCAGTGAATTTGGGTTCACAGATACGCAGTATTTT. Translation gives CASSEFGFTDTQYF.

The chain couples TRBV7-2 to TRBJ2-3; D is undetermined. Trimming removed 3 bases at V and 3 bases at J, with 10 bases between. Germline V CDR1 and CDR2: SGHTA, FQGNSA. The CDR3 covers 14 residues. The CDR3 coding sequence is TGTGCCAGCAGCTTTGAGAGGAGTACAGATACGCAGTATTTT. It translates to CASSFERSTDTQYF.

V is TRBV27 and J is TRBJ1-4; D is perhaps TRBD1 (6 bases). V was pared by 5 bases and J by 0 bases, with 13 bases between. There are 16 residues in the CDR3. CDR1 and CDR2 from the germline V gene are MNHEY and SMNVEV (reference sequence). CDR3 loop: CASSPYRQATNEKLFF. In DNA form, the CDR3 reads TGTGCCAGCAGTCCGTATAGACAGGCAACTAATGAAAAACTGTTTTTT.

The rearrangement joins TRBV5-1 to TRBJ1-6, with unresolved D. Per the germline V gene, CDR1 is SGHRS and CDR2 is YFSETQ. CDR3 length equals 14 residues. Trimming took 2 bases from V and 7 from J, leaving 10 bases between them. The CDR3 DNA sequence: TGCGCCAGCAGCTTTTCCGGGTCGAATTCACCCCTCCACTTT. Its translation is CASSFSGSNSPLHF. Looking up the rest from reference TRBV5-1 and TRBJ1-6 gives the full variable domain: KAGVTQTPRYLIKTRGQQVTLSCSPISGHRSVSWYQQTPGQGLQFLFEYFSETQRNKGNFPGRFSGRQFSNSRSEMNVSTLELGDSALYLCASSFSGSNSPLHFGNGTRLTVT.

The chain uses TRBV18 and TRBJ2-1; D remains unclear. Per the germline V gene, CDR1 is KGHSH and CDR2 is LQKENI. The CDR3 is 13 residues long. V was clipped by 0 bases and J by 8 bases, with 8 bases between them. The CDR3, as DNA: TGTGCCAGCTCACCACCATGGGTCTATGAGCAGTTCTTC. It yields the protein CASSPPWVYEQFF.

For this clone: The same CDR3 arises from other DNA sequences in this sample as well. V usage is TRBV7-2 and J usage is TRBJ2-5, with D possibly TRBD1 on 5 matching bases. V shed 0 bases and J shed 5 bases, with 10 bases lying between them. CDR3 size: 14 residues. In germline, CDR1 is SGHTA, CDR2 FQGNSA. In nucleotides, the CDR3 is TGTGCCAGCAGCTTAGCAGGGGCAGGGGAGACCCAGTACTTC. Amino acid sequence: CASSLAGAGETQYF.

This clone has a handful of counts. Other DNA sequences in this sample translate to the same CDR3. The rearrangement links TRBV18 to TRBJ2-3; D gene unclear. The germline gives CDR1 KGHSH, CDR2 LQKENI. CDR3 size: 12 residues. Trimming left V 3 bases short and J 2 bases short, with 3 bases between. Here the CDR3 reads CASSPYTDTQYF. DNA for the CDR3: TGTGCCAGCTCACCCTACACAGATACGCAGTATTTT.

The rearrangement joins TRBV18 to TRBJ2-4; D uncertain. CDR1 is KGHSH, CDR2 LQKENI, per germline. The CDR3 has 14 residues. Trimming removed 4 bases from V and 3 bases from J, with 10 bases in between. The CDR3 DNA follows: TGTGCCAGCTCACAGGGCTCCGGCAAAAACATTCAGTACTTC. Residues: CASSQGSGKNIQYF.

The rearrangement uses TRBV28 and TRBJ2-1, with TRBD2 as a possible D gene (5 bases). Germline CDR1 reads MDHEN; CDR2 reads SYDVKM. The CDR3 totals 15 residues. The germline V and J ends were trimmed by 6 bases and 7 bases, with 19 bases remaining between them. CDR3: CASSPGPLPGNEQFF. CDR3 DNA sequence: TGTGCCAGCAGCCCCGGACCCCTCCCGGGGAATGAGCAGTTCTTC. Complete variable domain (other parts from reference TRBV28 and TRBJ2-1): DVKVTQSSRYLVKRTGEKVFLECVQDMDHENMFWYRQDPGLGLRLIYFSYDVKMKEKGDIPEGYSVSREKKERFSLILESASTNQTSMYLCASSPGPLPGNEQFFGPGTRLTVL.

The V gene is TRBV18, the J gene TRBJ1-2; D unresolved. The CDR3 is 16 amino acids. The V end lost 1 base, the J end lost 1 base, and 13 bases lay between the germline ends. Germline assignment: CDR1 KGHSH and CDR2 LQKENI. The chain's CDR3 is CASSPRAGADNYGYTF. In DNA form, the CDR3 reads TGTGCCAGCTCACCACGGGCAGGTGCTGATAACTATGGCTACACCTTC. The full variable domain, with the rest looked up from reference TRBV18 and TRBJ1-2, is NAGVMQNPRHLVRRRGQEARLRCSPMKGHSHVYWYRQLPEEGLKFMVYLQKENIIDESGMPKERFSAEFPKEGPSILRIQQVVRGDSAAYFCASSPRAGADNYGYTFGSGTRLTVV.

This clone was seen more than once but under ten times. The rearrangement links TRBV7-3 to TRBJ1-1; D remains unclear. From germline, CDR1 is SGHTA and CDR2 FQGTGA. Trimming took 5 bases from V and 1 from J, leaving 8 bases between them. The CDR3 covers 13 residues. Written as DNA, the CDR3 is TGTGCCAGCAGCAAGGACGGGAACACTGAAGCTTTCTTT. Protein product: CASSKDGNTEAFF.

The chain joins TRBV5-4 to TRBJ2-7; 8 bases map to TRBD2. The CDR3 sequence is 15 residues long. From germline, CDR1 is SGHNT and CDR2 YYREEE (reference sequence). After removal of 4 bases from V and 2 bases from J, the junction contained 8 bases not matched to a gene. The CDR3 sequence: CASSPDGGGTYEQYF. The CDR3, as DNA: TGTGCCAGCAGCCCTGACGGCGGGGGGACCTACGAGCAGTACTTC. Full variable domain (remainder filled in from reference TRBV5-4 and TRBJ2-7): ETGVTQSPTHLIKTRGQQVTLRCSSQSGHNTVSWYQQALGQGPQFIFQYYREEENGRGNFPPRFSGLQFPNYSSELNVNALELDDSALYLCASSPDGGGTYEQYFGPGTRLTVT.

With regard to this clone: Other nucleotide sequences in the sample specify the same CDR3. The rearrangement uses TRBV14 and TRBJ1-1, with D possibly being TRBD1 (5 bases). This CDR3 has 13 residues. Germline-derived CDR1 and CDR2 are SGHDN and FVKESK. V was clipped by 3 bases and J by 1 base, with 6 bases between them. DNA for the CDR3: TGTGCCAGCAGCCAGCAGGGGAACACTGAAGCTTTCTTT. Its translation is CASSQQGNTEAFF.

The V gene is TRBV27, the J gene TRBJ2-7, with TRBD2 matching 11 bases. Germline-derived CDR1 and CDR2 are MNHEY and SMNVEV (reference sequence). J was trimmed by 3 bases and V by 4 bases; bases with no gene match: 5. There are 15 residues in the CDR3. The CDR3 sequence: CASSSPSGGSYEQYF. Here the CDR3 DNA reads TGTGCCAGCAGTTCACCTAGCGGGGGGAGCTACGAGCAGTACTTC.

CDR3 nucleotide sequence: TGTGCCAGCAGCTTAGGACCGACAGGCCAAGAGACCCAGTACTTC. It encodes CASSLGPTGQETQYF. This chain uses TRBV7-7 with TRBJ2-5; a weak D match, TRBD1 (6 bases). V was trimmed by 1 base and J by 1 base, leaving 10 bases between them. This CDR3 is 15 amino acids long. CDR1 is SSHAT, CDR2 FNYEAQ, per germline (reference sequence).

V usage is TRBV23-1 and J usage is TRBJ2-7; tentatively, D is TRBD2 (5 bases). TRBV23-1 is identified as an open reading frame with a role that is uncertain. This CDR3 contains 20 residues. Trimming cost V 3 bases and J 3 bases, with 30 bases left between them. The CDR3 DNA reads TGCGCCAGCAGTCACCCGGGCCTCATCCAGACTACCCCTTCGGTCTACGAGCAGTACTTC. Amino acids: CASSHPGLIQTTPSVYEQYF.

V and J are TRBV14 and TRBJ2-1; 9 nucleotides line up with TRBD1. This CDR3 comprises 16 residues. The trim removed 4 bases at V and 7 bases at J, leaving 11 bases unmatched. Germline values: CDR1 SGHDN, CDR2 FVKESK. In DNA form, the CDR3 reads TGTGCCAGCAGCCCCAGGGCGGGACAGGGAGGAAATGAGCAGTTCTTC. It encodes CASSPRAGQGGNEQFF. Complete variable domain (other parts from reference TRBV14 and TRBJ2-1): EAGVTQFPSHSVIEKGQTVTLRCDPISGHDNLYWYRRVMGKEIKFLLHFVKESKQDESGMPNNRFLAERTGGTYSTLKVQPAELEDSGVYFCASSPRAGQGGNEQFFGPGTRLTVL.